These T cell receptor beta chains were read from a single sample in a study of early T cells in non-severe SARS-CoV-2 infection. TCRdb itself ran the 5' RACE reads through MiXCR, one entry per CDR3 protein. The sample carries 45,000 to 65,000 distinct CDR3 sequences, 9.5% to 12% recorded once. The sample taken for sequencing was whole blood. These TCRs come from an adult who was a healthcare worker with PCR-confirmed SARS-CoV-2 infection or an uninfected control (not recorded which). Both conserved end residues are part of each CDR3. Each record gives: J gene, V gene, clone size, CDR3 protein. Expanded clones are given a class, and other clones once, few, many or no size at all.

j_gene: TRBJ2-1
v_gene: TRBV19
abundance: once
CDR3aa: CASSMYSLAGGEQFF

j_gene: TRBJ2-3
v_gene: TRBV10-3
abundance: NA
CDR3aa: CPTPRITDTQYF

j_gene: TRBJ2-3
v_gene: TRBV10-3
abundance: NA
CDR3aa: CAISEETDTQYF

j_gene: TRBJ2-6
v_gene: TRBV14
abundance: few
CDR3aa: CASSQVPGLADSGANVLTF

j_gene: TRBJ1-2
v_gene: TRBV6-2/TRBV6-3
abundance: NA
CDR3aa: CASSTGFYGYTF

j_gene: TRBJ2-4
v_gene: TRBV7-9
abundance: few
CDR3aa: CASSRGDGGGKNIQYF

j_gene: TRBJ2-3
v_gene: TRBV9
abundance: many
CDR3aa: CASSARLGASTDTQYF

j_gene: TRBJ1-1
v_gene: TRBV3-1
abundance: few
CDR3aa: CASSQIEGNTEAFF

j_gene: TRBJ2-3
v_gene: TRBV12-2
abundance: NA
CDR3aa: CASRSPSGTDTQYF

j_gene: TRBJ1-5
v_gene: TRBV6-6
abundance: NA
CDR3aa: CASSTRGGNQPQHF

j_gene: TRBJ2-7
v_gene: TRBV23-1
abundance: many
CDR3aa: CASSLVVGRGPHEQYF

j_gene: TRBJ2-5
v_gene: TRBV20-1
abundance: many
CDR3aa: CSAGAGIETQYF

j_gene: TRBJ2-3
v_gene: TRBV6-5
abundance: many
CDR3aa: CASSKVADHTDTQYF

j_gene: TRBJ2-5
v_gene: TRBV20-1
abundance: few
CDR3aa: CSGPNPLAGLETQYF

j_gene: TRBJ2-3
v_gene: TRBV5-1
abundance: NA
CDR3aa: CASESGLAGGLLVGTQYF

j_gene: TRBJ1-6
v_gene: TRBV10-1
abundance: NA
CDR3aa: CASSSGLGNSPLHF

j_gene: TRBJ1-1
v_gene: TRBV29-1
abundance: few
CDR3aa: CSVSARSNTEAFF

j_gene: TRBJ2-7
v_gene: TRBV20-1
abundance: many
CDR3aa: CSARDRRTYEQYF

j_gene: TRBJ2-2
v_gene: TRBV28
abundance: NA
CDR3aa: CASSRLGGRSLRELFF

j_gene: TRBJ1-5
v_gene: TRBV30
abundance: NA
CDR3aa: CAWSGSLLTGNQPQHF

j_gene: TRBJ2-5
v_gene: TRBV12-3/TRBV12-4
abundance: many
CDR3aa: CASSSTSGSVETQYF

j_gene: TRBJ2-7
v_gene: TRBV7-3
abundance: NA
CDR3aa: CASSLNRGYEQYF

j_gene: TRBJ2-1
v_gene: TRBV5-1
abundance: many
CDR3aa: CASSSSSGSYNEQFF

j_gene: TRBJ2-5
v_gene: TRBV7-2
abundance: many
CDR3aa: CASSLRQGPGTQYF

j_gene: TRBJ2-7
v_gene: TRBV29-1
abundance: NA
CDR3aa: CSVSPGEYEQYF

j_gene: TRBJ2-5
v_gene: TRBV11-2
abundance: many
CDR3aa: CASSLGSVQETQYF

j_gene: TRBJ1-1
v_gene: TRBV2
abundance: many
CDR3aa: CASSEGAGYMNTEAFF

j_gene: TRBJ2-7
v_gene: TRBV12-3/TRBV12-4
abundance: many
CDR3aa: CASSLGQSYEQYF

j_gene: TRBJ2-5
v_gene: TRBV29-1
abundance: few
CDR3aa: CSVIGAGSGETQYF

j_gene: TRBJ2-3
v_gene: TRBV18
abundance: few
CDR3aa: CASSLFQATDTQYF

j_gene: TRBJ1-2
v_gene: TRBV20-1
abundance: many
CDR3aa: CSARDPGFTGTSNYGYTF

j_gene: TRBJ2-1
v_gene: TRBV7-9
abundance: NA
CDR3aa: CASSPKDREGYNEQFF

j_gene: TRBJ2-2
v_gene: TRBV15
abundance: NA
CDR3aa: CATSRDQLAGYTGELFF

j_gene: TRBJ2-5
v_gene: TRBV7-9
abundance: NA
CDR3aa: CASSLVGGEETQYF

j_gene: TRBJ2-3
v_gene: TRBV20-1
abundance: many
CDR3aa: CSARTPGGPADTQYF

j_gene: TRBJ2-7
v_gene: TRBV12-3/TRBV12-4
abundance: NA
CDR3aa: CASSTSGGAREQYF

j_gene: TRBJ2-3
v_gene: TRBV9
abundance: many
CDR3aa: CASKPAGGTDTQYF

j_gene: TRBJ2-1
v_gene: TRBV20-1
abundance: few
CDR3aa: CSARDAGPRANNEQFF

j_gene: TRBJ1-5
v_gene: TRBV15
abundance: NA
CDR3aa: CATSRAPDRDSNQPQHF

j_gene: TRBJ2-7
v_gene: TRBV12-3/TRBV12-4
abundance: NA
CDR3aa: CASSLDGLVGEQYF

j_gene: TRBJ1-1
v_gene: TRBV6-2/TRBV6-3
abundance: many
CDR3aa: CASSYAGAWGTEAFF

j_gene: TRBJ1-2
v_gene: TRBV20-1
abundance: many
CDR3aa: CSALIPGAYGYTF

j_gene: TRBJ1-6
v_gene: TRBV10-3
abundance: many
CDR3aa: CAISEHINSPLHF

j_gene: TRBJ2-5
v_gene: TRBV14
abundance: few
CDR3aa: CASSPTRIQETQYF

j_gene: TRBJ2-7
v_gene: TRBV7-3
abundance: many
CDR3aa: CASSLPTPSGRSSEQYF

j_gene: TRBJ2-5
v_gene: TRBV6-1
abundance: many
CDR3aa: CASSEAAAGETQYF

j_gene: TRBJ1-2
v_gene: TRBV24-1
abundance: many
CDR3aa: CATSEGNTGVSYGYTF

j_gene: TRBJ1-2
v_gene: TRBV4-1
abundance: NA
CDR3aa: CASSPPGQRNYGYTF

j_gene: TRBJ2-4
v_gene: TRBV20-1
abundance: NA
CDR3aa: CSARDGVRAKNIQYF